Listed below are T cell receptor beta chains from one sample, sequenced in a study of shared clonotypes between healthy human individuals. The protocol was immunoSEQ multiplex PCR, while the TCRdb copy is restricted to in-frame clones and leaves out a portion. The sample lists over a million clones; more than 60% were seen once. Source material: memory CD4+ T cells sorted from blood. These receptor sequences come from a man younger than 35 in good health. The CDR3 runs from the conserved cysteine through the conserved F or W. The D gene is left open where the match is weak. The size of a clone is reported for some rows only, either as once, few or many, or as a class for expanded clones.

V	size	D	J	CDR3	DNA
TRBV6-4	once	.	TRBJ1-3	CASSRLTKRRQLRLGNTIYF	TGTGCCAGCAGCCGCCTAACAAAAAGGAGACAATTAAGGCTCGGAAACACCATATATTTT
TRBV28	.	.	TRBJ1-1	CASSQGRVTEAFF	TGTGCCAGCAGTCAAGGGAGGGTCACTGAAGCTTTCTTT
TRBV11-1	.	.	TRBJ2-7	CASSLEVPPYEQYF	TGTGCCAGCAGCTTAGAGGTTCCACCTTACGAGCAGTACTTC
TRBV19	.	.	TRBJ1-1	CASSTLRVGSYTEAFF	TGTGCCAGTAGTACCCTCAGGGTCGGTTCGTACACTGAAGCTTTCTTT
TRBV6-1	.	TRBD1	TRBJ1-2	CASSERGPGSYGYTF	TGTGCCAGCAGTGAAAGGGGGCCGGGCAGCTATGGCTACACCTTC
TRBV15	.	.	TRBJ2-2	CATSSAANTGELFF	TGTGCCACCAGCAGCGCAGCGAACACCGGGGAGCTGTTTTTT
TRBV29-1	.	.	TRBJ2-3	CSVGGTGGTDTQYF	TGCAGCGTTGGAGGGACGGGTGGCACAGATACGCAGTATTTT
TRBV5-8	.	TRBD2	TRBJ2-5	CASSLGLAGGSPETQYF	TGTGCCAGCAGCTTGGGACTAGCGGGAGGATCGCCGGAGACCCAGTACTTC
TRBV5-1	.	.	TRBJ2-7	CASSTSGSVDEQYF	TGCGCCAGCAGCACCTCAGGTTCCGTGGACGAGCAGTACTTC
TRBV28	.	.	TRBJ1-2	CAIVRGSYTF	TGTGCCATCGTCCGCGGGAGCTACACCTTC
TRBV12-5	once	.	TRBJ2-7	CASGPKLVHEQYF	TGTGCTAGTGGCCCCAAACTCGTCCACGAGCAGTACTTC
TRBV5-4	.	TRBD1	TRBJ1-6	CASSLIQGAPGSPLHF	TGTGCCAGCAGCTTGATTCAGGGGGCGCCGGGTTCACCCCTCCACTTT
TRBV15	.	.	TRBJ2-7	CATSRGGLPYAQYF	TGTGCCACCAGCAGAGGGGGTCTGCCCTACGCGCAGTACTTC
TRBV7-7	few	.	TRBJ2-5	CASSSGTLAETQYF	TGTGCTAGCAGCTCCGGGACCCTTGCGGAGACCCAGTACTTC
TRBV5-6	once	.	TRBJ1-2	CASSLGRAGLDGYTF	TGTGCCAGCAGCTTGGGACGGGCGGGTTTGGATGGCTACACCTTC
TRBV4-3	.	.	TRBJ1-3	CASSQQQGTGNTIYF	TGCGCCAGCAGCCAACAACAGGGAACTGGAAACACCATATATTTT
TRBV4-1	.	TRBD2	TRBJ2-3	CASSQGASGGFTDTQYF	TGCGCCAGCAGCCAAGGGGCCAGCGGGGGTTTCACAGATACGCAGTATTTT
TRBV19	.	.	TRBJ1-2	CASESSGGYGYTF	TGTGCCAGTGAGAGCTCCGGTGGCTATGGCTACACCTTC
TRBV5-1	few	TRBD2	TRBJ2-7	CASSGTSGVYEQYF	TGCGCCAGCAGCGGGACTAGCGGGGTCTACGAGCAGTACTTC
TRBV6-6	.	TRBD2	TRBJ2-7	CASSPSGSYLEQYF	TGTGCCAGCAGCCCTAGCGGGAGCTACCTCGAGCAGTACTTC
TRBV29-1	.	.	TRBJ2-7	CSVVAYEQYF	TGCAGCGTTGTGGCCTACGAGCAGTACTTC
TRBV30	.	TRBD1	TRBJ2-3	CAWSVQGAPTDTQYF	TGTGCCTGGAGTGTACAGGGGGCGCCTACAGATACGCAGTATTTT
TRBV28	.	.	TRBJ2-3	CASSLGGSDTQYF	TGTGCCAGCAGTTTAGGGGGGTCAGATACGCAGTATTTT
TRBV2	.	TRBD2	TRBJ2-3	CASRVQRGGVDTQYF	TGTGCCAGCAGGGTCCAGCGGGGGGGAGTGGATACGCAGTATTTT
TRBV30	.	.	TRBJ1-2	CAWSVLQGGNGYTF	TGTGCCTGGAGTGTACTACAGGGAGGGAATGGCTACACCTTC
TRBV19	.	.	TRBJ1-5	CASRREGGDSNQPQHF	TGTGCCAGTCGGAGGGAAGGGGGGGATAGCAATCAGCCCCAGCATTTT
TRBV18	.	TRBD1	TRBJ1-5	CASSPGTADQPQHF	TGTGCCAGCTCACCTGGGACAGCAGACCAGCCCCAGCATTTT
TRBV6-1	.	.	TRBJ1-1	CASSDPSMAVAFF	TGTGCCAGCAGTGACCCGTCGATGGCGGTAGCTTTCTTT
TRBV12-5	.	.	TRBJ1-1	CASGLGVTNTEAFF	TGTGCTAGTGGTTTAGGCGTCACCAACACTGAAGCTTTCTTT
TRBV28	few	TRBD2	TRBJ2-6	CAAQTSGSFSGANVLTF	TGTGCCGCCCAGACTAGCGGGAGCTTCTCTGGGGCCAACGTCCTGACTTTC
TRBV7-8	.	TRBD1	TRBJ1-1	CASSVGTGGAREAFF	TGTGCCAGCAGCGTCGGGACAGGGGGCGCGAGGGAAGCTTTCTTT
TRBV19	.	.	TRBJ1-5	CASNLLGQPQHF	TGTGCCAGTAATCTCCTCGGGCAGCCCCAGCATTTT
TRBV5-1	.	.	TRBJ2-1	CASSPGGGGSYNEQFF	TGCGCCAGCAGCCCCGGTGGAGGTGGCTCCTACAATGAGCAGTTCTTC
TRBV27	.	TRBD2	TRBJ2-1	CASSLSSGGYNEQFF	TGTGCCAGCAGTTTATCTAGCGGGGGGTACAATGAGCAGTTCTTC
TRBV9	.	.	TRBJ1-2	CASSPRQGVTNYGYTF	TGTGCCAGCAGCCCGCGGCAGGGTGTAACTAACTATGGCTACACCTTC
TRBV10-2	.	TRBD1	TRBJ1-2	CASRLGTDENYGYTF	TGCGCCAGCAGACTCGGGACAGACGAAAACTATGGCTACACCTTC
TRBV5-4	.	TRBD2	TRBJ2-3	CASSLEREGTDTQYF	TGTGCCAGCAGTCTGGAGCGGGAGGGTACAGATACGCAGTATTTT
TRBV5-4	.	.	TRBJ2-6	CASSPSGTLFGANVLTF	TGTGCCAGCAGCCCTAGTGGGACCCTCTTTGGGGCCAACGTCCTGACTTTC
TRBV10-3	few	TRBD1	TRBJ2-3	CASGQGDRTDTQYF	TGTGCCAGCGGCCAGGGGGACCGCACAGATACGCAGTATTTT
TRBV7-2	once	TRBD2	TRBJ2-1	CASSLGLAGRYNEQFF	TGTGCCAGCAGCTTGGGACTAGCGGGAAGATACAATGAGCAGTTCTTC
TRBV5-1	.	TRBD2	TRBJ2-5	CASSSGLAGVSETQYF	TGCGCCAGCAGCTCGGGACTAGCGGGAGTCTCAGAGACCCAGTACTTC
TRBV18	.	TRBD2	TRBJ2-7	CASSKWTSEREQYF	TGTGCCAGCTCAAAGTGGACTAGCGAACGCGAGCAGTACTTC
TRBV5-1	.	TRBD1	TRBJ2-7	CASSPGTANYEQYF	TGCGCCAGCAGCCCGGGGACAGCTAACTACGAGCAGTACTTC
TRBV5-1	.	TRBD2	TRBJ2-7	CASSQKGLAGDLSSYEQYF	TGCGCCAGCAGCCAGAAGGGACTAGCGGGGGACCTAAGTTCCTACGAGCAGTACTTC
TRBV18	few	.	TRBJ1-2	CASSPVQGSYGYTF	TGTGCCAGCTCACCCGTCCAGGGGTCCTATGGCTACACCTTC
TRBV28	.	.	TRBJ1-5	CASRSHGGQPQHF	TGTGCCAGCAGAAGTCATGGCGGTCAGCCCCAGCATTTT
TRBV7-2	many	TRBD1	TRBJ1-2	CASSLGGYRGRPWSNGYTF	TGTGCCAGCAGCTTAGGTGGATACAGGGGGCGCCCATGGTCGAATGGCTACACCTTC
TRBV30	.	.	TRBJ1-1	CAWSVQMNTEAFF	TGTGCCTGGAGTGTACAAATGAACACTGAAGCTTTCTTT
TRBV25-1	.	.	TRBJ1-1	CASSGQRGTEAFF	TGTGCCAGCAGTGGGCAGAGGGGAACTGAAGCTTTCTTT